This is a list of T cell receptor beta chains from one sample in a study of T-cell reconstitution after alpha-beta-depleted transplantation in children. In TCRdb, the PCR reads were re-called with MiXCR into one record per CDR3 protein. The table lists a few hundred thousand distinct CDR3 sequences, approximately 12% of them singletons. Specimen: PBMCs, mostly from graft donor cells, collected 360 days after TCRalphabeta/CD19-depleted stem cell transplant. The receptors originated from a male patient between 5 and 17 years old who had a stem cell transplant for acute myeloid leukemia, so the T cells may come from the graft donor. Each CDR3 is given with its conserved first and last residue. D genes are given only for firm matches. The size of a clone is reported for some rows only, either as once, few or many, or as a class for expanded clones.

V,J,size,D,CDR3,DNA
TRBV5-1,TRBJ1-2,few,TRBD1,CASSPRQGWSYGYTF,TGCGCCAGCAGCCCGCGACAGGGTTGGAGCTATGGCTACACCTTC
TRBV7-6,TRBJ1-2,NA,NA,CASSLDVAGRGDYGYTF,TGTGCCAGCAGCTTAGATGTCGCAGGGAGAGGCGACTATGGCTACACCTTC
TRBV29-1,TRBJ2-5,many,NA,CSGNLAGKETQYF,TGCAGCGGCAACCTGGCAGGGAAAGAGACCCAGTACTTC
TRBV9,TRBJ2-7,few,NA,CASSAGAGLLLREQYF,TGTGCCAGCAGCGCCGGTGCGGGACTCCTGTTGAGGGAGCAGTACTTC
TRBV6-2/TRBV6-3,TRBJ2-7,few,NA,CASRDYSYEQYF,TGTGCCAGCAGGGACTACTCCTACGAGCAGTACTTC
TRBV12-3/TRBV12-4,TRBJ2-5,many,TRBD2,CASSSPGLARTQYF,TGTGCCAGCAGTTCCCCGGGACTAGCTCGGACCCAGTACTTC
TRBV7-8,TRBJ2-1,NA,NA,CASSRAWASWSNEQFF,TGTGCCAGCAGCCGGGCGTGGGCTAGCTGGAGCAATGAGCAGTTCTTC
TRBV5-1,TRBJ2-7,NA,TRBD1,CASSPQGVAYEQYF,TGCGCCAGCAGCCCACAGGGGGTCGCCTACGAGCAGTACTTC
TRBV21-1,TRBJ2-7,many,NA,CASSKRTRGQGDYEQYF,TGTGCCAGCAGCAAAAGGACTAGGGGACAGGGGGATTACGAGCAGTACTTC
TRBV12-3/TRBV12-4,TRBJ2-2,NA,NA,CASSLEGLLNTGELFF,TGTGCCAGCAGTTTAGAGGGACTCCTGAACACCGGGGAGCTGTTTTTT
TRBV9,TRBJ2-5,many,NA,CASSVGGSQETQYF,TGTGCCAGCAGCGTAGGAGGCAGCCAAGAGACCCAGTACTTC
TRBV4-2,TRBJ2-1,many,NA,CASSQDYPEQFF,TGTGCCAGCAGCCAAGACTACCCTGAGCAGTTCTTC
TRBV12-3/TRBV12-4,TRBJ2-5,few,NA,CASTSPSVGETQYF,TGTGCCAGCACCTCTCCCTCGGTGGGAGAGACCCAGTACTTC
TRBV29-1,TRBJ2-7,many,NA,CSVRQLYSYEQYF,TGCAGCGTTAGGCAACTCTACTCCTACGAGCAGTACTTC
TRBV4-2,TRBJ1-2,NA,NA,CASSQEGWTEEVNYGYTF,TGTGCCAGCAGCCAAGAAGGATGGACGGAGGAGGTTAACTATGGCTACACCTTC
TRBV4-3,TRBJ2-7,few,TRBD1,CASSLSLLDGQGYSYEQYF,TGCGCCAGCAGCCTATCCCTTCTCGACGGACAGGGGTACTCCTACGAGCAGTACTTC
TRBV11-3,TRBJ2-1,few,TRBD2,CASLREGRSGEQFF,TGTGCCAGCTTACGGGAGGGTCGGAGTGGTGAGCAGTTCTTC
TRBV9,TRBJ2-1,many,TRBD2,CASSPSGRGYNEQFF,TGTGCCAGCAGCCCTAGCGGGAGGGGTTACAATGAGCAGTTCTTC
TRBV4-2,TRBJ2-5,NA,TRBD2,CASSPQTSGRLYQETQYF,TGTGCCAGCAGCCCGCAGACTAGCGGGAGGCTGTACCAAGAGACCCAGTACTTC
TRBV20-1,TRBJ2-7,few,NA,CSARAWGRQLMGEQYF,TGCAGTGCTAGAGCGTGGGGGCGACAGTTGATGGGGGAGCAGTACTTC
TRBV18,TRBJ2-7,NA,TRBD2,CASSPAGPALGLAGLF,TGTGCCAGCTCACCCGCCGGGCCAGCCTTGGGACTAGCGGGTCTCTTC
TRBV20-1,TRBJ2-7,NA,NA,CSAPAYYEQYF,TGCAGTGCGCCCGCCTACTACGAGCAGTACTTC
TRBV12-3/TRBV12-4,TRBJ2-5,many,TRBD2,CATSNALPGTSAETQYF,TGTGCCACCTCTAACGCACTCCCCGGGACTAGTGCAGAGACCCAGTACTTC
TRBV20-1,TRBJ2-7,NA,NA,CSAREGATSYEQYF,TGCAGTGCTAGAGAGGGGGCCACGAGCTACGAGCAGTACTTC
TRBV10-3,TRBJ1-4,few,TRBD1,CAISRDRGTTNEKLFF,TGTGCCATCAGTCGCGACAGGGGGACGACTAATGAAAAACTGTTTTTT
TRBV29-1,TRBJ2-5,NA,TRBD2,CSVDYSGSQQETQYF,TGCAGCGTTGACTATAGCGGGAGCCAACAAGAGACCCAGTACTTC
TRBV20-1,TRBJ2-7,NA,NA,CSARPPGTGTYEQYF,TGCAGTGCCCGGCCCCCCGGGACGGGGACCTACGAGCAGTACTTC
TRBV5-1,TRBJ2-5,few,NA,CASSNEETQYF,TGCGCCAGCAGCAACGAGGAGACCCAGTACTTC
TRBV15,TRBJ2-1,few,NA,CATSRAPSGSYNEQFF,TGTGCCACCAGCAGAGCCCCCTCTGGGTCCTACAATGAGCAGTTCTTC
TRBV4-3,TRBJ2-3,many,TRBD2,CASSPQRERVTDTQYF,TGCGCCAGCAGCCCACAGCGGGAGAGAGTAACAGATACGCAGTATTTT
TRBV20-1,TRBJ1-6,NA,NA,CSASRGEAYNSPLHF,TGCAGTGCTTCCCGGGGAGAGGCCTATAATTCACCCCTCCACTTT
TRBV20-1,TRBJ2-2,many,TRBD2,CSAPLAGSTGELFF,TGCAGTGCCCCACTAGCGGGTTCTACCGGGGAGCTGTTTTTT
TRBV15,TRBJ1-6,NA,TRBD1,CATSSRTGGDSPLHF,TGTGCCACCAGCAGCCGGACAGGAGGCGATTCACCCCTCCACTTT
TRBV7-9,TRBJ2-1,many,NA,CASSLVVRGNEQFF,TGTGCCAGCAGCTTAGTTGTTCGGGGGAATGAGCAGTTCTTC
TRBV6-2/TRBV6-3,TRBJ1-5,many,TRBD1,CASSKPGQGLLQPQHF,TGTGCCAGCTCTAAACCGGGACAGGGTTTGCTTCAGCCCCAGCATTTT
TRBV4-3,TRBJ2-3,NA,TRBD1,CASSQDQWTGGRNF,TGCGCCAGCAGCCAAGATCAGTGGACAGGGGGAAGAAATTTT
TRBV4-2,TRBJ2-7,NA,NA,CASSQSPIREQYF,TGTGCCAGCAGCCAATCCCCTATTAGGGAGCAGTACTTC
TRBV29-1,TRBJ2-1,many,TRBD2,CSGISSGGRLF,TGCAGCGGCATTTCTAGCGGAGGTCGACTCTTC
TRBV12-3/TRBV12-4,TRBJ1-2,few,TRBD1,CASSYGTAYGYTF,TGTGCCAGCAGTTATGGGACAGCATACGGCTACACCTTC
TRBV7-9,TRBJ2-1,NA,NA,CASSPTGGGEQFF,TGTGCCAGCAGCCCGACAGGTGGTGGTGAGCAGTTCTTC
TRBV4-3,TRBJ1-2,NA,NA,CASSLLGPSNYGYTF,TGCGCCAGCAGCCTCCTGGGACCGAGCAACTATGGCTACACCTTC
TRBV5-1,TRBJ2-5,many,TRBD2,CASSFTSGSSETQYF,TGCGCCAGCAGCTTTACTAGCGGGAGCAGCGAGACCCAGTACTTC
TRBV6-1,TRBJ1-3,few,NA,CASSELGYGNTIYF,TGTGCCAGCAGTGAACTCGGCTACGGAAACACCATATATTTT
TRBV15,TRBJ2-3,many,NA,CATSRPLRGRGTDTQYF,TGTGCCACCAGCAGACCTCTCAGGGGTAGGGGCACAGATACGCAGTATTTT
TRBV28,TRBJ2-7,NA,TRBD1,CASSDRGVGLALYEQYF,TGTGCCAGCAGTGACAGGGGGGTCGGGCTAGCGCTCTACGAGCAGTACTTC